Here is one T cell receptor beta chain with its context. Its antigen is currently unknown. The data are from a study of beta chain features in type 1 diabetes. The study, taken as a whole, reports: For type 1 diabetes patients, VDJ junctions showed fewer insertions and more deletions. TCRB CDR3s were moderately but significantly shorter in Type 1 diabetes patients in all four CD4+ subsets.

The CDR3 spans 14 residues. V was pared by 2 bases and J by 2 bases, with 8 bases between. Per the germline V gene, CDR1 is SNHLY and CDR2 is FYNNEI. Every isolated RNA sample was fully reverse transcribed, so sequencing captured expressed TCRB transcripts. Only in-frame clones appear in the TCRdb table, and some are missing; sequencing was by immunoSEQ multiplex PCR. The profile shows roughly 730,000 clones, around 15% of them singletons. Input material: naive CD4+ T cells from blood. The clonotype was recovered from a man aged 18 to 29 with type 1 diabetes. This chain joins TRBV2 and TRBJ2-3; no reliable D call. The CDR3 DNA reads TGTGCCAGCAGTGAAACGGTTTACACAGATACGCAGTATTTT. As protein: CASSETVYTDTQYF.